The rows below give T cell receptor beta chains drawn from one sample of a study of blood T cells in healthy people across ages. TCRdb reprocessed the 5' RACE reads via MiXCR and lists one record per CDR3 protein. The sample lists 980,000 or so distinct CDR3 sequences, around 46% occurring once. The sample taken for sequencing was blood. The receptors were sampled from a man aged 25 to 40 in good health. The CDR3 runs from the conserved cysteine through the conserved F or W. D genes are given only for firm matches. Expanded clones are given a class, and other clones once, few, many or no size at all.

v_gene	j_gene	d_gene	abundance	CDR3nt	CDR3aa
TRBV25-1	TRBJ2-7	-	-	TGTGCCAGCAGTGAACTGGGGAACGAGCAGTACTTC	CASSELGNEQYF
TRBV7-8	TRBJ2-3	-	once	TGTACCAGCAGCTTCTACAGGCCGGGGACCACAGATACGCAGTATTTT	CTSSFYRPGTTDTQYF
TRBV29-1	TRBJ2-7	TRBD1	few	TGCAGCGTCACAGGGGGTAGGTCCGAGCAGTACTTC	CSVTGGRSEQYF
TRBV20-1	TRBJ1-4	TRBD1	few	TGCAGTGCCCGACCCGGGACAGGGGGCCGGGAAAAACTGTTTTTT	CSARPGTGGREKLFF
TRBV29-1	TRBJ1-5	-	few	TGCAGCGTTGAAGATCGCAGATTCAATCAGCCCCAGCATTTT	CSVEDRRFNQPQHF
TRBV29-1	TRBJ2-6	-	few	TGCAGCGTTGAGCCTTTCCCTGGGGCCAACGTCCTGACTTTC	CSVEPFPGANVLTF
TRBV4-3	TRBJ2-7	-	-	TGCGCCAGCAGCCAAGGTCCCGGAGACTACGAGCAGTACTTC	CASSQGPGDYEQYF
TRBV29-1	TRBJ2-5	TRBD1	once	TGCAGCGTTAAGAGAAGGGGACAGCAAGAGACCCAGTACTTC	CSVKRRGQQETQYF
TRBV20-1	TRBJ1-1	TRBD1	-	TGCAGTGCTAGAGACCCGGGACAGGGATTGAGGGGGGCGGCCACTGAAGCTTTCTTT	CSARDPGQGLRGAATEAFF
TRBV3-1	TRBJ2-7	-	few	TGTGCCAGCAGCCAAGATGGGTTGTTCACTACACCCTACGAGCAGTACTTC	CASSQDGLFTTPYEQYF
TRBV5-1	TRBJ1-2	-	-	TGCGCCAGCAGCTTGGAGGCAGGGAAGAGCGGCTACACCTTC	CASSLEAGKSGYTF
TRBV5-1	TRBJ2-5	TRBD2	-	TGCGCCAGCAGCTCAGGGACTAGCTTGGAGACCCAGTACTTC	CASSSGTSLETQYF
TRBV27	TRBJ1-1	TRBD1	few	TGTGCCAGCAGTTTACGAGGGGGCGGCACTGAAGCTTTCTTT	CASSLRGGGTEAFF
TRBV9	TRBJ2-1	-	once	TGTGCCAGCAGCGTAGCGGCAGGGCAGTATCAGCAGTTCTTC	CASSVAAGQYQQFF
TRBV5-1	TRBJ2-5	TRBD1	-	TGCGCCAGCGCACGGGACAGGGGCGGGAAAGAGACCCAGTACTTC	CASARDRGGKETQYF
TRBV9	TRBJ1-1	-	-	TGTGCCAGCAGCGTGGGGACCAGCCGTATGAACACTGAAGCTTTCTTT	CASSVGTSRMNTEAFF
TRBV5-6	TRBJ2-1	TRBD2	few	TGTGCCAGCAGCTTGATCCAGCGGGGGCCTCGGAATGAGCAGTTCTTC	CASSLIQRGPRNEQFF
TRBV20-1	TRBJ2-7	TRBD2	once	TGCAGTGCTAGCCGAACCCGACTAGCGGGGGGAAACAATGAGCAGTACTTC	CSASRTRLAGGNNEQYF
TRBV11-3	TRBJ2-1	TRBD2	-	TGTGCCAGCAGCTACAATCTAGCGGGTGGGGTGAATGAGCAGTTCTTC	CASSYNLAGGVNEQFF
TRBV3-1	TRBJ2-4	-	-	TGTGCCAGCAGCCAAGATAGTGGTCGTGGCATTCAGTACTTC	CASSQDSGRGIQYF
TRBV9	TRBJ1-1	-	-	TGTGCCAGCAGCGTAAGCCTGGACGACAACACTGAAGCTTTCTTT	CASSVSLDDNTEAFF
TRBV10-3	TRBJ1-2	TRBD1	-	TGTGCCATCAGTGAGCAAACAGGGGGAAGCTATGGCTACACCTTC	CAISEQTGGSYGYTF
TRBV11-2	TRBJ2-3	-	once	TGTGCCAGCAGCTATGGTCACACAGATACGCAGTATTTT	CASSYGHTDTQYF
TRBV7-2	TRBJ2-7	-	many	TGTGCCAGCAGCACCTACAGAGACGAGCAGTACTTC	CASSTYRDEQYF
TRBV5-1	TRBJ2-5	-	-	TGCGCCAGCAGCTTGGATTCAGGGGGGGAGACCCAGTACTTC	CASSLDSGGETQYF
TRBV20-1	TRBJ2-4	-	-	TGCAGTGCTAGACTACCAGGACAGAGATTAAACATTCAGTACTTC	CSARLPGQRLNIQYF
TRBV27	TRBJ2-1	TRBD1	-	TGTGCCAGCAGTTCCCACCCGGGACAGGGAAACAATGAGCAGTTCTTC	CASSSHPGQGNNEQFF
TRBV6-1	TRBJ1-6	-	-	TGTGCCAGCAGTGATCATCGCCAGAGCTCCTATAATTCACCCCTCCACTTT	CASSDHRQSSYNSPLHF